This T cell receptor beta chain derives from a study of cytomegalovirus exposure and HLA in healthy donors. Whole-study context: Approximately 83 million unique TCRs from HLA-typed donors were held in an early data release. Most genotyped donors, over 70% of more than 300, had Caucasian-associated genetic ancestry.

Findings and limits, study-wide: Accurate prediction of HLA-A and HLA-B alleles (for most subjects) was reportedly achieved from TCR beta sequences.

V lost 4 bases and J lost 4, with 5 bases in between. This CDR3 has 12 residues. CDR1 is MGHRA, CDR2 YSYEKL, per germline. The PCR employed 60 Vbeta primers together with 13 Jbeta primers. The data were produced by immunoSEQ multiplex PCR, yet TCRdb's version contains in-frame clones alone and is incomplete. This sample carries under 95,000 clones, around three quarters of them seen once, and the ten largest clones take about 1.1%. Concerning this clone itself: The target antigen is unknown.

This rearrangement joins TRBV4-1 to TRBJ1-3, with D tentatively TRBD1 (5 bases). This receptor was taken from a male donor in good health and CMV-seronegative. The material sequenced was PBMCs. CDR3 sequence (DNA): TGCGCCAGCAGCCGGACAGGAAACACCATATATTTT. It is translated as CASSRTGNTIYF.